The 27 T cell receptor beta chains presented below share a single source sample, sequenced in a study of T cells expressing NK-cell markers. TCRdb reprocessed the 5' RACE reads; each CDR3 protein has one entry and no DNA is given. This listing includes about 410,000 distinct CDR3 sequences. The material sequenced was blood T cells: a sorted CD56 or NKG2C T cell subset, CD4+ or CD8+ T cells, or bulk PBMC T cells (not recorded which). These receptors were obtained from a woman between 45 and 65 years old in good health.

The V call is TRBV5-1, the J call TRBJ1-2. The CDR3 consists of 15 residues. Germline values: CDR1 SGHRS, CDR2 YFSETQ. CDR3 region: CASRPTQPYHYGYTF. Variable domain in full (rest from reference TRBV5-1 and TRBJ1-2): KAGVTQTPRYLIKTRGQQVTLSCSPISGHRSVSWYQQTPGQGLQFLFEYFSETQRNKGNFPGRFSGRQFSNSRSEMNVSTLELGDSALYLCASRPTQPYHYGYTFGSGTRLTVV.

The rearrangement joins TRBV15 to TRBJ2-3. Germline CDR1 reads LNHNV; CDR2 reads YYDKDF (reference sequence). This CDR3 comprises 15 residues. The CDR3: CATRHSAGLSNTQYF.

The CDR3 reads CASSFPPSGDQETQYF. The chain recombines TRBV7-9 with TRBJ2-5; TCRdb's D call of TRBD2 is untestable without DNA. The CDR3 contains 16 residues. Germline-derived CDR1 and CDR2 are SEHNR and FQNEAQ (reference sequence).

The J gene is TRBJ1-1, the V gene TRBV21-1; TCRdb's assignment of TRBD1 cannot be checked, as there is no DNA. TRBV21-1 is a recognized pseudogene. The CDR3 sequence is 13 residues long. The CDR3 protein is CASRGLLNTEAFF.

The chain has TRBV12-3 or TRBV12-4 and TRBJ2-3; without DNA, the TCRdb call of TRBD2 cannot be checked. The CDR3 extends over 18 amino acids. CDR3: CASSSGSWLAKDTDTQYF.

The genes are TRBV6-5 and TRBJ2-1. This CDR3 is 14 amino acids long. Germline V lookup: CDR1 MNHEY, CDR2 SVGAGI. The CDR3: CASSYSIYRNEQFF.

The chain employs TRBV10-3 and TRBJ1-2. CDR1 is ENHRY, CDR2 SYGVKD, per germline. The CDR3 consists of 12 residues. The CDR3 sequence: CAISESYYGYTF.

The rearrangement links TRBV29-1 to TRBJ1-1. CDR1 SQVTM and CDR2 ANQGSEA come from the germline V gene. CDR3 length: 13 amino acids. The CDR3 sequence: CSVERRGQYSAFF.

CDR3 in amino acids: CSARAGLREYGYTF. V is TRBV20-1 and J is TRBJ1-2. The CDR3 consists of 14 residues. Germline CDR1 DFQATT, CDR2 SNEGSKA (reference sequence).

V is TRBV12-3 or TRBV12-4 and J is TRBJ2-7; lacking DNA, the TRBD2 call made by TCRdb goes unchecked. This CDR3 contains 14 residues. The CDR3 sequence: CASSPGLVFGEQYF.

CDR3 protein: CASSLVWELSYEQYF. V usage is TRBV5-5 and J usage is TRBJ2-7; TCRdb returns TRBD2, unconfirmable since there is no DNA. Germline loops: CDR1 SGHKS, CDR2 YYEKEE (reference sequence). This CDR3 has 15 residues. The full variable domain, with the rest looked up from reference TRBV5-5 and TRBJ2-7, is DAGVTQSPTHLIKTRGQQVTLRCSPISGHKSVSWYQQVLGQGPQFIFQYYEKEERGRGNFPDRFSARQFPNYSSELNVNALLLGDSALYLCASSLVWELSYEQYFGPGTRLTVT.

The chain combines TRBV20-1 with TRBJ2-1; TCRdb selects TRBD2, and the lack of DNA leaves this call unchecked. The CDR3 spans 14 residues. The V gene's germline CDR1 is DFQATT and CDR2 SNEGSKA (reference sequence). CDR3 in amino acids: CSARGLAGDNEQFF.

The chain recombines TRBV20-1 with TRBJ2-2. CDR1 and CDR2 from the germline V gene are DFQATT and SNEGSKA (reference sequence). CDR3 length: 13 residues. The CDR3 region is CSASRTQPGELFF.

The chain uses TRBV20-1 and TRBJ2-2; the D call from TCRdb, TRBD2, cannot be confirmed without DNA. Germline CDR1 is DFQATT and CDR2 is SNEGSKA (reference sequence). The CDR3 extends over 15 amino acids. This CDR3 is CSAGSRTSGRRELFF.

V gene TRBV4-2 combines with J gene TRBJ2-2; TCRdb reports TRBD2, a call that lacks DNA to check it against. The CDR3 consists of 19 residues. CDR1 and CDR2 (germline): LGHNA, YNFKEQ. CDR3 sequence reads: CASSQSGGGRGSNTGELFF.

The chain employs TRBV7-9 and TRBJ2-1. Germline loops: CDR1 SEHNR, CDR2 FQNEAQ (reference sequence). The CDR3 consists of 14 residues. CDR3 sequence: CASSSARFDNEQFF.

The chain employs TRBV20-1 and TRBJ2-2; TCRdb returns TRBD2, unconfirmable since there is no DNA. In germline, CDR1 is DFQATT, CDR2 SNEGSKA (reference sequence). CDR3 length equals 15 residues. Here the CDR3 reads CSAISGRKNTGELFF.

The V and J genes are TRBV27 and TRBJ1-1; TCRdb calls TRBD1, which cannot be checked without DNA. The CDR3 runs to 14 residues. Germline V gene sequence: CDR1 MNHEY, CDR2 SMNVEV (reference sequence). CDR3 amino acids: CASSLGGTSTEAFF.

V is TRBV5-1 and J is TRBJ2-3; TCRdb indicates TRBD2, and absent DNA this call remains unverified. The CDR3 totals 16 residues. CDR1 and CDR2 (germline): SGHRS, YFSETQ. The CDR3 spells CASSLEFSGSADTQYF.

The chain combines TRBV7-8 with TRBJ2-7; the D gene TCRdb calls, TRBD1, cannot be checked with no DNA. CDR1 and CDR2 from the germline V gene are SGHVS and FQNEAQ. The length of the CDR3 is 15 residues. This CDR3 reads CASSLTGQGLDEQYF.

The chain uses TRBV4-1 and TRBJ2-2; the TCRdb call, TRBD1, lacks DNA for checking. The CDR3 contains 15 residues. CDR1 is MGHRA and CDR2 is YSYEKL in the germline V gene. The chain's CDR3 is CASSQAASGAGELFF.

This chain links TRBV5-5 with TRBJ2-2; TCRdb reports TRBD2, a call that lacks DNA to check it against. Germline CDR1 SGHKS, CDR2 YYEKEE (reference sequence). This CDR3 has 18 residues. This CDR3 reads CASSHPPRGVGNTGELFF.

Here the CDR3 reads CASSYINEQFF. The rearrangement uses TRBV6-6 and TRBJ2-1. CDR3 length: 11 amino acids. Looked up from germline, CDR1 is MNHNY and CDR2 is SVGAGI (reference sequence).

This sequence joins TRBV20-1 and TRBJ2-7; there is no DNA to check the TCRdb D call of TRBD2. In germline, CDR1 is DFQATT, CDR2 SNEGSKA (reference sequence). The CDR3 is 16 amino acids. The CDR3 region is CSARDSGLAGVYEQYF.

The rearrangement uses TRBV24-1 and TRBJ2-3; TCRdb gives TRBD1 as the D gene, but with no DNA this cannot be confirmed. The CDR3 length is 13 residues. Germline V CDR1 and CDR2: KGHDR, SFDVKD. This chain's CDR3 is CATAGERGRTQYF.

V usage is TRBV11-3 and J usage is TRBJ2-7. This CDR3 has 13 residues. CDR1 is SGHNT and CDR2 is YENEEA in the germline V gene. CDR3 loop: CASSFDLTYEQYF.

The chain has TRBV20-1 and TRBJ1-5; the TCRdb D gene call, TRBD1, has no DNA to confirm it. CDR1 and CDR2 (germline): DFQATT, SNEGSKA (reference sequence). This CDR3 region has 15 residues. CDR3 region: CSATGLVQGNQPQHF.